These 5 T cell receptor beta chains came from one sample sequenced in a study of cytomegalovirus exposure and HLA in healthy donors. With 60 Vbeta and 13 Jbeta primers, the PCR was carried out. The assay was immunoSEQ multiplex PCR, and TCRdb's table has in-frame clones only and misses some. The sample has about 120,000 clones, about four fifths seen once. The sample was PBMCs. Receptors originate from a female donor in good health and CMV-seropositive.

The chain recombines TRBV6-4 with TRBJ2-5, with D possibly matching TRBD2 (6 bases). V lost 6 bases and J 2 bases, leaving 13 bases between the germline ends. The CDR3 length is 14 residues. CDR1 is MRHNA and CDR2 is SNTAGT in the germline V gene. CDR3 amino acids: CASRVRGWQETQYF. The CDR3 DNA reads TGTGCCAGCAGAGTCCGGGGGTGGCAAGAGACCCAGTACTTC.

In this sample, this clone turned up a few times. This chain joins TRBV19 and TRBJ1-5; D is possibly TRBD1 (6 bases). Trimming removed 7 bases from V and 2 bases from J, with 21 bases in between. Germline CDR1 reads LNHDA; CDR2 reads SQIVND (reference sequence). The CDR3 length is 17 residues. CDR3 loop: CASIDLGGGRRNQPQHF. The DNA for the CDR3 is TGTGCCAGTATCGATCTTGGGGGGGGGCGCCGCAATCAGCCCCAGCATTTT. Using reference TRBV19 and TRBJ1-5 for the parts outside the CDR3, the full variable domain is DGGITQSPKYLFRKEGQNVTLSCEQNLNHDAMYWYRQDPGQGLRLIYYSQIVNDFQKGDIAEGYSVSREKKESFPLTVTSAQKNPTAFYLCASIDLGGGRRNQPQHFGDGTRLSIL.

The CDR3 DNA follows: TGCGCCAGCAGCAAGACAGGGGCCTCCTACAATGAGCAGTTCTTC. This encodes CASSKTGASYNEQFF. The chain is built from TRBV5-1 and TRBJ2-1; TRBD1 matches at 8 bases. The germline CDR1 and CDR2 sequences are SGHRS and YFSETQ. The CDR3 extends over 15 amino acids. V was clipped by 4 bases and J by 0 bases; unmatched bases: 3.

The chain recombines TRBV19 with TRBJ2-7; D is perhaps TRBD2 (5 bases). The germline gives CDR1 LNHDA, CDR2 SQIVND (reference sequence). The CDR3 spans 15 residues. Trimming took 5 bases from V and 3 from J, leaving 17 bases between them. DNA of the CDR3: TGTGCCAGTAGTCGTCGCTGGGGAGAGCTCTACGAGCAGTACTTC. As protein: CASSRRWGELYEQYF.

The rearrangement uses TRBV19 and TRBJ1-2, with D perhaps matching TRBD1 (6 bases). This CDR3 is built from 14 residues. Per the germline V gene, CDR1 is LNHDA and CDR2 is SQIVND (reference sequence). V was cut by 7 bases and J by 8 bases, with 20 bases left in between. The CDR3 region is CASTAQDRVSGYTF. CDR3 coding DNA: TGTGCCAGTACCGCCCAGGACAGAGTATCGGGCTACACCTTC.